The text below deals with one T cell receptor beta chain. It lacks a known antigen. Per-base qualities were not stored, and no clone one base away is much larger. The sample is drawn from a study of CD8+CD57+ T cells in acquired aplastic anemia (dated by TCRdb to 2016 to 2019). Broadly, across the study: A mean of roughly 2.9 ug of DNA, ranging from about 0.2 to 27.4 ug, was extracted from sorted CD4+ and CD8+ cells. For healthy donor samples, the average read count was about 10 million for CD4+ cells and 11 million to 14 million for CD8+ cells. Summary of the overall study and its limitations: Between patients and healthy controls, no significant difference in CD8+ Simpson's diversity was found (P=0.060). Some 27 CD8+ CDR3 sequences were found in both patients and controls but appeared to be highly expressed in patients and within the immunodominant clones of the patients.

V and J are trimmed by 4 bases and 0 bases, and the gene matches miss 9 bases of the junction. The CDR3 measures 18 amino acids from cysteine to phenylalanine. Only the CDR3 portion is preserved as DNA: 54 bases, with reading frame beginning at the first base. Sequences SGHAT (CDR1) and FQDESV (CDR2) are obtained from the germline V gene (reference sequence). TCR repertoires of sorted CD4+ and CD8+ blood T cells from severe aplastic anemia patients and healthy subjects were deep-sequenced in the study. Ficoll-Paque density gradient centrifugation was used to isolate peripheral blood mononuclear cells. Before DNA was extracted, CD4+ and CD8+ T cells were sorted using either FACS or magnetic beads. Profiling of TCR beta VDJ combinations and CDR3 sequences used genomic DNA as the template. An Illumina HiSeq 2000 was the platform used for TCR repertoire sequencing. From the authors' description of their analysis: TRBV/TRBJ rearrangement plots, CDR3 size and DJ length profiles, and Simpson's diversity index were used to assess repertoires. The most abundant DNA sequence in the deep sequencing data was taken as the immunodominant clone. CDR3 amino acid sequences were checked for sharing between subjects and were compared against published repertoires and the VDJdb database. Using fastp at Q25 and MiXCR, TCRdb reprocessed the public reads and kept productive beta chains. Every CDR3 protein is listed once, alongside the most common genes and DNA of its rows. Here the V and J calls rest on TCRdb's processing, not on the authors' analysis. This sample has around 51,000 distinct CDR3 sequences in its table, and 70% to 80% of those were observed once. Of the sample, approximately 31% falls within the top ten clones.

The receptor was derived from a human donor in good health, serving as a control. Source material: sorted CD4+, CD8+, or CD8+CD57+ T cells (not recorded which) from PBMCs. The receptor chain draws on TRBV11-1 and TRBJ2-7, with TRBD2 matching 13 junction bases. The DNA is TGTGCCAGCAGCTACGGACTAGCGGGAGCCATGAGCTCCTACGAGCAGTACTTC. This encodes CASSYGLAGAMSSYEQYF.